This TCR beta chain comes out of a study of cytomegalovirus exposure and HLA in healthy donors. Regarding the study as a whole: In a later analysis, donors in an Asian-associated ancestry cluster reportedly had fewer N-insertions in productive TCRs than the cohort mean.

Both 60 Vbeta primers and 13 Jbeta primers went into the PCR. TCRdb's copy holds only in-frame clones and misses some; the assay was immunoSEQ multiplex PCR. The sample yields 75,000 to 90,000 clones, of which the top ten take up approximately 1.6%. The germline gives CDR1 MDHEN, CDR2 SYDVKM. The CDR3 has 15 residues. Regarding this clone: Its antigen remains unknown. One end of the junction fails to match germline, which may point to a read error. Distinct nucleotide sequences in the sample also encode this CDR3.

It was healthy bone marrow donors who served as donors. The source is a woman aged 55-70 years in good health and CMV-seronegative. The chain carries TRBV28 and TRBJ2-7; the match to TRBD2 covers 8 bases. Sequencing was done on a sample of PBMCs. For the CDR3, the DNA is TGTGCCAGCAGTCTACAAAGAACTAGCGGCTACGAGCAGTACTTT. This translates into CASSLQRTSGYEQYF.